The next 7 T cell receptor beta chains were all read from a single sample in a study of cytomegalovirus exposure and HLA in healthy donors. Vbeta (60) and Jbeta (13) primers were used in the PCR. Assay used: immunoSEQ multiplex PCR; TCRdb lists only in-frame clones, some missing. There are about 170,000 clones in the sample; around 75% occur only once, and about 2% lies in the top ten. The sample consisted of PBMCs. The origin of the receptors is a male donor in good health and CMV-seronegative.

This sequence joins TRBV15 and TRBJ1-2; 8 nucleotides align to TRBD1. Germline trimming cut 5 bases from V and 8 bases from J; bases unmatched to any gene: 19. The CDR3 covers 17 residues. CDR1 LNHNV and CDR2 YYDKDF come from the germline V gene (reference sequence). CDR3 in amino acids: CATSARYRGRGLGGYTF. CDR3 DNA sequence: TGTGCCACCAGCGCCCGATACCGCGGCAGGGGGCTGGGGGGCTACACCTTC. The full variable domain, its missing parts supplied by reference TRBV15 and TRBJ1-2, is DAMVIQNPRYQVTQFGKPVTLSCSQTLNHNVMYWYQQKSSQAPKLLFHYYDKDFNNEADTPDNFQSRRPNTSFCFLDIRSPGLGDTAMYLCATSARYRGRGLGGYTFGSGTRLTVV.

The chain employs TRBV10-1 and TRBJ1-5; tentatively, D is TRBD1 (5 bases). Per the germline V gene, CDR1 is WNHNN and CDR2 is SYGVQD (reference sequence). Trimming removed 3 bases from V and 3 bases from J, with 6 bases in between. This CDR3 has 13 amino acids. The CDR3 bases are TGCGCCAGCAGTGAACAGGTCAATCAGCCCCAGCATTTT. Translation: CASSEQVNQPQHF.

In its sample, this clone was seen a few times. This specimen includes other DNA sequences encoding the same CDR3. The J gene is TRBJ1-2, the V gene TRBV6-1; D call uncertain. This CDR3 is 11 amino acids long. The V gene's germline CDR1 is MNHNS and CDR2 SASEGT. V was clipped by 3 bases and J by 5 bases, with 4 bases between them. Here the CDR3 reads CASSDSYGYTF. Written as DNA, the CDR3 is TGTGCCAGCAGTGACAGTTATGGCTACACCTTC.

The rearrangement uses TRBV10-3 and TRBJ1-4, with a tentative D call TRBD1 (6 bases). CDR3 length: 13 residues. The germline V gene encodes CDR1 ENHRY and CDR2 SYGVKD. Trimming pared 8 bases from V and 6 bases from J, leaving 13 bases between. The CDR3 sequence is CAIGAGDDEKLFF. The CDR3 DNA reads as TGTGCCATCGGGGCAGGGGATGATGAAAAACTGTTTTTT.

A few counts support this clone. The chain employs TRBV5-1 and TRBJ1-1, with D possibly being TRBD1 (5 bases). V was clipped by 0 bases and J by 4 bases, with 10 bases between them. The germline gives CDR1 SGHRS, CDR2 YFSETQ. There are 14 residues in the CDR3. The chain's CDR3 is CASSLEPGATEAFF. For the CDR3, the DNA is TGCGCCAGCAGCTTGGAGCCTGGGGCCACTGAAGCTTTCTTT.

The chain joins TRBV10-3 to TRBJ1-4, with TRBD1 matching over 9 bases. The CDR3 is 15 amino acids. Germline CDR1 ENHRY, CDR2 SYGVKD. V lost 3 bases and J lost 6; bases outside the gene matches: 5. CDR3 in amino acids: CAISEVTGGYEKLFF. As DNA, the CDR3 is TGTGCCATCAGTGAAGTGACAGGGGGTTATGAAAAACTGTTTTTT.

The chain links TRBV5-1 to TRBJ2-7, with D perhaps TRBD1 (5 bases). V shed 7 bases and J shed 0 bases, with 14 bases lying between them. Per germline, CDR1 SGHRS and CDR2 YFSETQ. The CDR3 loop spans 14 amino acids. In DNA, the CDR3 is TGCGCCAGCGGCCAGGGTCCACACTCCTACGAGCAGTACTTC. Translating it yields CASGQGPHSYEQYF.